A selection of T cell receptor beta chains follows, all from one sample in a study of cytomegalovirus exposure and HLA in healthy donors. Assay: immunoSEQ multiplex PCR; the TCRdb copy retains only in-frame clones and omits some. The repertoire holds 60,000 to 85,000 clones, around three quarters seen once, with over 10% in the top ten. Material: PBMCs. Receptors were obtained from a male donor in good health and CMV-seropositive. Each CDR3 is given with its conserved first and last residue. Each record gives: V gene, D gene, clone size, J gene, CDR3 DNA, CDR3 protein. D genes are given only for firm matches. The size of a clone is reported for some rows only, either as once, few or many, or as a class for expanded clones.

v_call: TRBV6-1
d_call: NA
clone_size: NA
j_call: TRBJ1-1
cdr3_nt: TGTGCCAGCAGTGAAGCGAGGGAGGCTGAAGCTTTCTTT
cdr3_aa: CASSEAREAEAFF

v_call: TRBV7-6
d_call: NA
clone_size: few
j_call: TRBJ2-3
cdr3_nt: TGTGCCAGCAGCTTAGCGGGGGGACCTCGTGGAGATACGCAGTATTTT
cdr3_aa: CASSLAGGPRGDTQYF

v_call: TRBV7-8
d_call: NA
clone_size: NA
j_call: TRBJ2-7
cdr3_nt: TGTGCCAGCAGCTTAGGAGCGGACTTTAGCTCCTACGAGCAGTACTTC
cdr3_aa: CASSLGADFSSYEQYF

v_call: TRBV7-3
d_call: TRBD2
clone_size: NA
j_call: TRBJ2-1
cdr3_nt: TGTGCCAGCAGCAAGAGGACTAGCGGGGGGGGGTCCTACAATGAGCAGTTCTTC
cdr3_aa: CASSKRTSGGGSYNEQFF

v_call: TRBV7-2
d_call: TRBD2
clone_size: NA
j_call: TRBJ2-1
cdr3_nt: TGTGCCAGCAGCTTGGCCCCAGCGGGAATAAGCGTTGAGCAGTTCTTC
cdr3_aa: CASSLAPAGISVEQFF

v_call: TRBV6-5
d_call: NA
clone_size: NA
j_call: TRBJ1-1
cdr3_nt: TGTGCCAGCAGTTACTCGGACAGTACCGCTGAAGCTTTCTTT
cdr3_aa: CASSYSDSTAEAFF

v_call: TRBV11-2
d_call: NA
clone_size: NA
j_call: TRBJ1-3
cdr3_nt: TGTGCCAGCAGCTTAAGGAGAGCCGACCAGTCTGGAAACACCATATATTTT
cdr3_aa: CASSLRRADQSGNTIYF

v_call: TRBV18
d_call: TRBD1
clone_size: NA
j_call: TRBJ2-7
cdr3_nt: TGTGCCAGCTCGCAGGGACAGGGGGTAGTCGAGCAGTACTTC
cdr3_aa: CASSQGQGVVEQYF

v_call: TRBV2
d_call: NA
clone_size: once
j_call: TRBJ2-1
cdr3_nt: TGTGCCAGCAGTGAAGCGGGCCAGGGAGGACAGTTCTTC
cdr3_aa: CASSEAGQGGQFF

v_call: TRBV7-9
d_call: TRBD1
clone_size: NA
j_call: TRBJ1-1
cdr3_nt: TGTGCCAGCAGCATAATCGGACAGGGGAACACTGAAGCTTTCTTT
cdr3_aa: CASSIIGQGNTEAFF

v_call: TRBV14
d_call: TRBD2
clone_size: NA
j_call: TRBJ2-1
cdr3_nt: TGTGCCAGCAGCCGAACCGGGGGACTAGCGGATTACAATGAGCAGTTCTTC
cdr3_aa: CASSRTGGLADYNEQFF